The rows below give T cell receptor beta chains drawn from one sample of a study of T cells in Graves' hyperthyroidism and ophthalmopathy. TCRdb fed the multiplex PCR reads into MiXCR, producing one record per CDR3 protein. The sample has more than 300,000 distinct CDR3 sequences, more than 12% seen once; the top ten hold around a fifth. The sample was blood. The receptor source for this set is a woman younger than 45 with Graves' ophthalmopathy. CDR3s include the opening cysteine and the closing phenylalanine or tryptophan. The order of the fields is CDR3 DNA, CDR3 protein, J gene, V gene, D gene, CDR3 length, clone size. D genes are given only for firm matches. Expanded clones are given a class, and other clones once, few, many or no size at all.

CDR3nt: TGTGCCAGCAGGGGCTCTGCCTACGAGCAGTACTTC; CDR3aa: CASRGSAYEQYF; j_gene: TRBJ2-7; v_gene: TRBV27; d_gene: -; len: 12; abundance: many
CDR3nt: TGTGCCATCTGGAACAATAAGGTGTCATGCGCTTTCTTT; CDR3aa: CAIWNNKVSCAFF; j_gene: TRBJ1-1; v_gene: TRBV6-1; d_gene: -; len: 13; abundance: many
CDR3nt: TGTGCCATCAGTGAGTCGATGCGCGGGGGAACGCAGTATTTT; CDR3aa: CAISESMRGGTQYF; j_gene: TRBJ2-3; v_gene: TRBV10-3; d_gene: TRBD2; len: 14; abundance: -
CDR3nt: TGTGCCAGCAGCTTAGAAGTCACCCACACCGGGGAGCTGTTTTTT; CDR3aa: CASSLEVTHTGELFF; j_gene: TRBJ2-2; v_gene: TRBV7-8; d_gene: -; len: 15; abundance: many
CDR3nt: TGTGCCAGCAGTTATGACACTAGGAATTCACCCCTCCACTTT; CDR3aa: CASSYDTRNSPLHF; j_gene: TRBJ1-6; v_gene: TRBV5-4; d_gene: -; len: 14; abundance: few
CDR3nt: TGTGCCAGCAGTTCCGGTAATCTTGGGACAGGCAGGACTGAAGCTTTCTTT; CDR3aa: CASSSGNLGTGRTEAFF; j_gene: TRBJ1-1; v_gene: TRBV28; d_gene: TRBD1; len: 17; abundance: many
CDR3nt: TGTGCCAGCAGTCATGGGCGGGGGGCGCAAGCTGAAGCTTTCTTT; CDR3aa: CASSHGRGAQAEAFF; j_gene: TRBJ1-1; v_gene: TRBV3-1; d_gene: -; len: 15; abundance: -
CDR3nt: TGCAGCGAAGAGAGAAGGGACAGGGGATTCACTGAAGCTTTCTTT; CDR3aa: CSEERRDRGFTEAFF; j_gene: TRBJ1-1; v_gene: TRBV29-1; d_gene: TRBD1; len: 15; abundance: -
CDR3nt: TGTGCCAGCAGTCCCTCGTACTTGGGCCTGTCCTACGAGCAGTACTTC; CDR3aa: CASSPSYLGLSYEQYF; j_gene: TRBJ2-7; v_gene: TRBV12-3/TRBV12-4; d_gene: -; len: 16; abundance: many
CDR3nt: TGCAGTGCTGATAGACACCATAAGGACAAGTCTGGAAACACCATATATTTT; CDR3aa: CSADRHHKDKSGNTIYF; j_gene: TRBJ1-3; v_gene: TRBV20-1; d_gene: -; len: 17; abundance: many
CDR3nt: TGTGCCAGCTGGGCGGGATCCAGCTCTGGGGCCAACGTCCTGACTTTC; CDR3aa: CASWAGSSSGANVLTF; j_gene: TRBJ2-6; v_gene: TRBV6-1; d_gene: -; len: 16; abundance: -
CDR3nt: TGTGCCAGCAGTACTGGCAATCAGCCCCAGCATTTT; CDR3aa: CASSTGNQPQHF; j_gene: TRBJ1-5; v_gene: TRBV12-3/TRBV12-4; d_gene: -; len: 12; abundance: many
CDR3nt: TGCAGTCTTGAAGCGGCTAGCGGGTCCCTCAATGAGCAGTTCTTC; CDR3aa: CSLEAASGSLNEQFF; j_gene: TRBJ2-1; v_gene: TRBV20-1; d_gene: TRBD2; len: 15; abundance: many
CDR3nt: TGTGCCAGCAGTTTAAGGCAGGGGTTAGTCGCTGAAGCTTTCTTT; CDR3aa: CASSLRQGLVAEAFF; j_gene: TRBJ1-1; v_gene: TRBV28; d_gene: -; len: 15; abundance: -
CDR3nt: TGCGCCAGCAGCTTAAACTGGGACCCAGATACGCAGTATTTT; CDR3aa: CASSLNWDPDTQYF; j_gene: TRBJ2-3; v_gene: TRBV5-1; d_gene: -; len: 14; abundance: -
CDR3nt: TGTGCCAGCAGTTATAAGTGGGAGCAGTACTTC; CDR3aa: CASSYKWEQYF; j_gene: TRBJ2-7; v_gene: TRBV12-3/TRBV12-4; d_gene: -; len: 11; abundance: many
CDR3nt: TGTGCCAGCAGGAAGGGGGTTCCGGACTATGGCTACACCTTC; CDR3aa: CASRKGVPDYGYTF; j_gene: TRBJ1-2; v_gene: TRBV6-1; d_gene: -; len: 14; abundance: many
CDR3nt: TGTGCCAGCAGTTTAAAGTCAGGGTTCAGCTACGAGCAGTACTTC; CDR3aa: CASSLKSGFSYEQYF; j_gene: TRBJ2-7; v_gene: TRBV12-3/TRBV12-4; d_gene: -; len: 15; abundance: many
CDR3nt: TGTGCCAGCAGGTTGAGGTCAGGCAATCAGCCCCAGCATTTT; CDR3aa: CASRLRSGNQPQHF; j_gene: TRBJ1-5; v_gene: TRBV12-3/TRBV12-4; d_gene: -; len: 14; abundance: many
CDR3nt: TGTGCCAGCAGCTTAGGACAAGACTCCTACGAGCAGTACTTC; CDR3aa: CASSLGQDSYEQYF; j_gene: TRBJ2-7; v_gene: TRBV13; d_gene: -; len: 14; abundance: many
CDR3nt: TGTGCCAGCGGACGGCACGACAACTATGGCTACACCTTC; CDR3aa: CASGRHDNYGYTF; j_gene: TRBJ1-2; v_gene: TRBV2; d_gene: -; len: 13; abundance: many
CDR3nt: TGTGCCACCAAGGGAATGAACACTGAAGCTTTCTTT; CDR3aa: CATKGMNTEAFF; j_gene: TRBJ1-1; v_gene: TRBV10-3; d_gene: -; len: 12; abundance: many
CDR3nt: TGCGCCAGCAGCCAAGACCGTAAAATGGGACAGGGCACAGAGGCTTTCTTT; CDR3aa: CASSQDRKMGQGTEAFF; j_gene: TRBJ1-1; v_gene: TRBV4-1; d_gene: TRBD1; len: 17; abundance: few
CDR3nt: TGTGCCAGCTCCTGGGGCGGATCTTACAGCAATCAGCCCCAGCATTTT; CDR3aa: CASSWGGSYSNQPQHF; j_gene: TRBJ1-5; v_gene: TRBV28; d_gene: -; len: 16; abundance: many
CDR3nt: TGTGCCTGGACCTCAGGGGATGAGCAGCCCCAGCATTTT; CDR3aa: CAWTSGDEQPQHF; j_gene: TRBJ1-5; v_gene: TRBV30; d_gene: -; len: 13; abundance: many
CDR3nt: TGCGCCAGCAGTGAGTCCCCCGCCGGGGATAAGCAGTTCTTC; CDR3aa: CASSESPAGDKQFF; j_gene: TRBJ2-1; v_gene: TRBV10-1; d_gene: -; len: 14; abundance: few
CDR3nt: TGTGCCAGCTATGGCAGGCTCGGATATGGCTACACCTTC; CDR3aa: CASYGRLGYGYTF; j_gene: TRBJ1-2; v_gene: TRBV2; d_gene: -; len: 13; abundance: many
CDR3nt: TGTGCCAGCAGCTCCCTAGGGGTTTTAAGGCATGGCTACACCTTC; CDR3aa: CASSSLGVLRHGYTF; j_gene: TRBJ1-2; v_gene: TRBV7-2; d_gene: -; len: 15; abundance: many
CDR3nt: TGTGCCAGCAGTCCCGCGGGGGGAAACACCATATATTTT; CDR3aa: CASSPAGGNTIYF; j_gene: TRBJ1-3; v_gene: TRBV6-1; d_gene: -; len: 13; abundance: many
CDR3nt: TGTGCCAGCAGTTTAGCGGGGGCGCAATATGGCTACACCTTC; CDR3aa: CASSLAGAQYGYTF; j_gene: TRBJ1-2; v_gene: TRBV12-3/TRBV12-4; d_gene: -; len: 14; abundance: many
CDR3nt: TGTGCCAGCAGCCCAGCGGGGTTATCCTACAATGAGCAGTTCTTC; CDR3aa: CASSPAGLSYNEQFF; j_gene: TRBJ2-1; v_gene: TRBV14; d_gene: TRBD2; len: 15; abundance: -
CDR3nt: TGTGCCACCAGTGATCCCCGTACAGATACGCAGTATTTT; CDR3aa: CATSDPRTDTQYF; j_gene: TRBJ2-3; v_gene: TRBV24-1; d_gene: -; len: 13; abundance: many
CDR3nt: TGTGCCAGCTCACCACGTCCCCAACGGACCTCTGGGGCCAACGTCCTGACTTTC; CDR3aa: CASSPRPQRTSGANVLTF; j_gene: TRBJ2-6; v_gene: TRBV18; d_gene: -; len: 18; abundance: many
CDR3nt: TGTGCCAGCAGTGTCATGGGGACAGGGGAGAAGCCCCAGCATTTT; CDR3aa: CASSVMGTGEKPQHF; j_gene: TRBJ1-5; v_gene: TRBV2; d_gene: TRBD1; len: 15; abundance: -
CDR3nt: TGTGCCAGTAGTTACGACACAAACACCGGGGAGCTGTTTTTT; CDR3aa: CASSYDTNTGELFF; j_gene: TRBJ2-2; v_gene: TRBV19; d_gene: -; len: 14; abundance: -
CDR3nt: TGTGCCAGCAGTTCCCAGGCTAGCGGGGGCACCCGGGCATGGGAGCAGTACTTC; CDR3aa: CASSSQASGGTRAWEQYF; j_gene: TRBJ2-7; v_gene: TRBV28; d_gene: TRBD2; len: 18; abundance: many
CDR3nt: TGCAGTGCTATTAGACAGGAGCTTAACTATGGCTACACCTTC; CDR3aa: CSAIRQELNYGYTF; j_gene: TRBJ1-2; v_gene: TRBV20-1; d_gene: -; len: 14; abundance: many
CDR3nt: TGTGCCAGCAGTTTATCTCCGGGAGCACAGGGCTACACCTTC; CDR3aa: CASSLSPGAQGYTF; j_gene: TRBJ1-2; v_gene: TRBV27; d_gene: -; len: 14; abundance: many
CDR3nt: TGTGCCAGCAGCCGAGCGGCAAGCTCCTACAATGAGCAGTTCTTC; CDR3aa: CASSRAASSYNEQFF; j_gene: TRBJ2-1; v_gene: TRBV11-1; d_gene: -; len: 15; abundance: many
CDR3nt: TGTGCCAGCAGTGCCCGACTAGCGGGGGTGCGAGCCTACGAGCAGTACTTC; CDR3aa: CASSARLAGVRAYEQYF; j_gene: TRBJ2-7; v_gene: TRBV28; d_gene: TRBD2; len: 17; abundance: many
CDR3nt: TGCAGTGCTCAGGGGATGCGTGAGACTGAAGCTTTCTTT; CDR3aa: CSAQGMRETEAFF; j_gene: TRBJ1-1; v_gene: TRBV20-1; d_gene: -; len: 13; abundance: many
CDR3nt: TGTGCCGGCAGTCGCGATGCAACTAATGAAAAACTGTTTTTT; CDR3aa: CAGSRDATNEKLFF; j_gene: TRBJ1-4; v_gene: TRBV28; d_gene: -; len: 14; abundance: few
CDR3nt: TGCGCCAGCAGCCAAGGTGTGGGAAAAAATGAAAAACTGTTTTTT; CDR3aa: CASSQGVGKNEKLFF; j_gene: TRBJ1-4; v_gene: TRBV4-1; d_gene: -; len: 15; abundance: -
CDR3nt: TGCAGTGCTAGAAGTCGTCGGGGGGCTGCAGATACGCAGTATTTT; CDR3aa: CSARSRRGAADTQYF; j_gene: TRBJ2-3; v_gene: TRBV20-1; d_gene: -; len: 15; abundance: -
CDR3nt: TGTGCCAGCAGCGCAACTGCGGGGATTGGAAACACCATATATTTT; CDR3aa: CASSATAGIGNTIYF; j_gene: TRBJ1-3; v_gene: TRBV7-2; d_gene: -; len: 15; abundance: many
CDR3nt: TGCAGTGCAAGCTCCCGCGGGGGAATCACAGATACGCAGTATTTT; CDR3aa: CSASSRGGITDTQYF; j_gene: TRBJ2-3; v_gene: TRBV20-1; d_gene: TRBD2; len: 15; abundance: many
CDR3nt: TGTGCCAGCAGCTTAGTCCTAGCGGGGTCCACAGATACGCAGTATTTT; CDR3aa: CASSLVLAGSTDTQYF; j_gene: TRBJ2-3; v_gene: TRBV7-8; d_gene: TRBD2; len: 16; abundance: many
CDR3nt: TGTGCCTGGAGTCGGAAGGGAATAGCTGGAAACACCATATATTTT; CDR3aa: CAWSRKGIAGNTIYF; j_gene: TRBJ1-3; v_gene: TRBV30; d_gene: -; len: 15; abundance: few
CDR3nt: TGCGCCAGCAGCTTTAGCGGGACTAGCACAGATACGCAGTATTTT; CDR3aa: CASSFSGTSTDTQYF; j_gene: TRBJ2-3; v_gene: TRBV5-1; d_gene: TRBD2; len: 15; abundance: many
CDR3nt: TGTGCCAGCAGTGATCACAGTTATGGCTACACCTTC; CDR3aa: CASSDHSYGYTF; j_gene: TRBJ1-2; v_gene: TRBV2; d_gene: -; len: 12; abundance: many
CDR3nt: TGTGCCAGCAGCCAAGATAGGGTTGGGCCCCAGCATTTT; CDR3aa: CASSQDRVGPQHF; j_gene: TRBJ1-5; v_gene: TRBV4-2; d_gene: -; len: 13; abundance: -
CDR3nt: TGTGCCAGCAGTCGACCGGGGCGACAGTCATCGGCACCCGGGGAGCTGTTTTTT; CDR3aa: CASSRPGRQSSAPGELFF; j_gene: TRBJ2-2; v_gene: TRBV12-3/TRBV12-4; d_gene: -; len: 18; abundance: -
CDR3nt: TGTGCCAGCAGCTTGGGGACAGGCTGGTCCCGTCCTCGTCCTGGAAACACCATATATTTT; CDR3aa: CASSLGTGWSRPRPGNTIYF; j_gene: TRBJ1-3; v_gene: TRBV5-5; d_gene: TRBD1; len: 20; abundance: few
CDR3nt: TGTGCCAGCACTAGACCTACAGGGGGCGCTGAAAAACTGTTTTTT; CDR3aa: CASTRPTGGAEKLFF; j_gene: TRBJ1-4; v_gene: TRBV28; d_gene: TRBD1; len: 15; abundance: many
CDR3nt: TGCAGTGCTAGGGGTGGGACTGAAGCTTTCTTT; CDR3aa: CSARGGTEAFF; j_gene: TRBJ1-1; v_gene: TRBV20-1; d_gene: -; len: 11; abundance: few
CDR3nt: TGTGCCAGCAGCCGGTGGCTAGCGGGGGTTGATACGCAGTATTTT; CDR3aa: CASSRWLAGVDTQYF; j_gene: TRBJ2-3; v_gene: TRBV27; d_gene: TRBD2; len: 15; abundance: many
CDR3nt: TGTGCCAGTAGTATATCCGGGACTAGCGGAATCTACAATGAGCAGTTCTTC; CDR3aa: CASSISGTSGIYNEQFF; j_gene: TRBJ2-1; v_gene: TRBV19; d_gene: TRBD2; len: 17; abundance: few
CDR3nt: TGCAGTTCAGGGACCACTGAAGCTTTCTTT; CDR3aa: CSSGTTEAFF; j_gene: TRBJ1-1; v_gene: TRBV29-1; d_gene: -; len: 10; abundance: -
CDR3nt: TGTGCCAGCTCCCGCCTGGGGTCAGGTCGTAGGGAAGAGACCCAGTACTTC; CDR3aa: CASSRLGSGRREETQYF; j_gene: TRBJ2-5; v_gene: TRBV18; d_gene: -; len: 17; abundance: many